The subject of this entry is one T cell receptor (beta chain). Per the authors' pipeline: Reference gene primer amplification gave nucleated cell count estimates. TCRdb keeps only in-frame clones here, not all; method: immunoSEQ multiplex PCR. Clonal size and the V and J genes are those of that table, whereas D and trimming came from the DNA. The sample lists 71,000 or so clones; roughly 80% were seen once. The data were taken from a study of blood T cell repertoires in COVID-19. Study information: Sites across the United States, Italy and Spain contributed samples from acute and convalescent COVID-19. T cells, B-cell-depleted T cells, or PBMCs supplied cDNA or gDNA.

CDR3 length: 13 amino acids. Germline V CDR1 and CDR2: SNHLY, FYNNEI. Sequenced sample: peripheral blood. The sequence was obtained from a man aged 70-80 years with acute or convalescent COVID-19. The rearrangement uses TRBV2 and TRBJ2-6; a weak D match, TRBD1 (5 bases). The DNA for the CDR3 is TGTGACACTCAGGGTACTGGGGCCAACGTCCTGACTTTC. It encodes CDTQGTGANVLTF.